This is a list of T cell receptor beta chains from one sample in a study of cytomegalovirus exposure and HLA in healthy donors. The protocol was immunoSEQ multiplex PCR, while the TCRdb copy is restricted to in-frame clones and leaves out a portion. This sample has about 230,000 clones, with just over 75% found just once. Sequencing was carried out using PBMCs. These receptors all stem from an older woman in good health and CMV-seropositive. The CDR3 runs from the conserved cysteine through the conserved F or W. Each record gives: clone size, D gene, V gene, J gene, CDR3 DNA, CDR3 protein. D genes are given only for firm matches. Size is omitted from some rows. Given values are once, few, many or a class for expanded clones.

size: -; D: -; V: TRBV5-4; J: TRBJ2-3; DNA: TGTGCCAGCAGCTCGCCGGGGAACGGGGGCACAGATACGCAGTATTTT; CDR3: CASSSPGNGGTDTQYF
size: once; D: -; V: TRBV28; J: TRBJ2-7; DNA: TGTGCCAGCAGCCTCAGGTCCGCCTACGAGCAGTACTTC; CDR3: CASSLRSAYEQYF
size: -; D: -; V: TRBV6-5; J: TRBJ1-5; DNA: TGTGCCAGCAGTTCTCAGGGGTATACGGGCAATCAGCCCCAGCATTTT; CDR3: CASSSQGYTGNQPQHF
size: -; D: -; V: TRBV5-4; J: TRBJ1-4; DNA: TGTGCCAGCAGCCCGGGACTTACAGAAAAACTGTTTTTT; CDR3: CASSPGLTEKLFF
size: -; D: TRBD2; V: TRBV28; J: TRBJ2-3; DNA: TGTGCCAGCAGCCGTGGTGTAGCGGGAGTCACAGATACGCAGTATTTT; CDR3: CASSRGVAGVTDTQYF
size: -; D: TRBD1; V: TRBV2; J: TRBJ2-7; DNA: TGTGCCAGCAGCGGGACAGGCTACGAGCAGTACTTC; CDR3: CASSGTGYEQYF
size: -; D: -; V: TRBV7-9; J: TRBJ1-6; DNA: TGTGCCAGCAGCTCCCTCGGGGGGGCGAGAATGAATTCACCCCTCCACTTT; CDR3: CASSSLGGARMNSPLHF
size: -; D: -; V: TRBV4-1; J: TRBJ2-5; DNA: TGCGCCAGCAGCCACGGCCGGGACCGGAGGGGGACCCAGTACTTC; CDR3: CASSHGRDRRGTQYF
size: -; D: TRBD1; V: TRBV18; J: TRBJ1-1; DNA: TGTGCCAGCTCATTAACCACAGGGGGCGGATCTAGTGGGAACACTGAAGCTTTCTTT; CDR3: CASSLTTGGGSSGNTEAFF
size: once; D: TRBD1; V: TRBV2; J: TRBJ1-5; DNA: TGTGCCAGCAGTGAAGAACAGGGGAATCAGCCCCAGCATTTT; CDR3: CASSEEQGNQPQHF
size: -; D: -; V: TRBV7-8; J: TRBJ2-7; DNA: TGTGCCAGCAAGCCAGAACAGGCATACGAGCAGTACTTC; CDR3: CASKPEQAYEQYF
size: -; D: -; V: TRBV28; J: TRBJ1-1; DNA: TGTGCCAGCAGTTTTGTATATACTGAAGCTTTCTTT; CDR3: CASSFVYTEAFF
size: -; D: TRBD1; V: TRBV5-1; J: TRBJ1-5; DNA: TGCGCCAGCAGCTTACAGGGGGCCGGGGATCAGCCCCAGCATTTT; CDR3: CASSLQGAGDQPQHF
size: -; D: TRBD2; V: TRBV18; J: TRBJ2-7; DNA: TGTGCCAGCTCACCACGCGGACTAGCGGGGGGCGAGCAGTACTTC; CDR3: CASSPRGLAGGEQYF
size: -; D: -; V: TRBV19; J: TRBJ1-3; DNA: TGTGCCAGTAGAGATAGTTCCTCTGGAAACACCATATATTTT; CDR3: CASRDSSSGNTIYF
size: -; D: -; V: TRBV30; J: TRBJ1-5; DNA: TGTGCCTGGGTGAGGGAGCCGAAACAATACAATCAGCCCCAGCATTTT; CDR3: CAWVREPKQYNQPQHF
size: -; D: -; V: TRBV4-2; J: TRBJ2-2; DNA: TGTGCCAGCAGCCAAGATATAAGGAGCGGCGGGGAGACCGGGGAGCTGTTTTTT; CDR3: CASSQDIRSGGETGELFF
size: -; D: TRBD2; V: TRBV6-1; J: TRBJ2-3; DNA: TGTGCCAGCAGTGGCCGGACTAGCGGGGGTGCAGATACGCAGTATTTT; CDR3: CASSGRTSGGADTQYF
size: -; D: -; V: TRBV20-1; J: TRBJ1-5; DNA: TGCAGTGCTAGGGCACAGGGGCCCCAGCATTTT; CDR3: CSARAQGPQHF
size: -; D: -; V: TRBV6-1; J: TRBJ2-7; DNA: TGTGCCAGCACCCCCTGGAGGACAGCTTCCTACGAGCAGTACTTC; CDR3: CASTPWRTASYEQYF
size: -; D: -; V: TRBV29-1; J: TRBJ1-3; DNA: TGCAGCGTTCTAGGGGGCTCTGGAAACACCATATATTTT; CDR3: CSVLGGSGNTIYF
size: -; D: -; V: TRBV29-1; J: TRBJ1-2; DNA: TGCAGCGTCGGGAAAAACTATGGCTACACCTTC; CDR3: CSVGKNYGYTF
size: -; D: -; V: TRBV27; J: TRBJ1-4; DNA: TGTGCCAGCAGTTTGACAGGCGTAAGAGAAAAACTGTTTTTT; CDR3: CASSLTGVREKLFF
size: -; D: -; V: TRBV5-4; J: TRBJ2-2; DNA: TGTGCCAGCAGCTTGGGACAGAACACCGGGGAGCTGTTTTTT; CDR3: CASSLGQNTGELFF
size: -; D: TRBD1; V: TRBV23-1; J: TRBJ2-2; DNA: TGCGCCAGCAGCCGGAGGGGCAGGGGGACAGGGGGTTGGACCGGGGAGCTGTTTTTT; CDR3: CASSRRGRGTGGWTGELFF
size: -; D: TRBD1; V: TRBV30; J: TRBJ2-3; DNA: TGTGCCTGGACCCGGACAGGGCTCAGAGATACGCAGTATTTT; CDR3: CAWTRTGLRDTQYF
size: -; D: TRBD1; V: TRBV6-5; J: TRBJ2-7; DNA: TGTGCCAGCAGCTTACAGGGGGCCTACGAGCAGTACTTC; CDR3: CASSLQGAYEQYF
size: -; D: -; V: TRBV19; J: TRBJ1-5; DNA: TGTGCCAGTAGTATAGATCCGTGGGGCACCGGGAGGACCCAGCATTTT; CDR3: CASSIDPWGTGRTQHF
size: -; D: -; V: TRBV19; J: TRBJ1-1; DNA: TGTGCCAGTAGTATAGGTCAGAACACTGAAGCTTTCTTT; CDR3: CASSIGQNTEAFF
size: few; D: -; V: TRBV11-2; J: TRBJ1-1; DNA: TGTGCCAGCAGCCCGTTGACAGGTCCGGCTGAAGCTTTCTTT; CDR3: CASSPLTGPAEAFF
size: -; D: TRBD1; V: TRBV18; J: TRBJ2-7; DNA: TGTGCCAGCTCACTTACCGGGACAGGCTACGAGCAGTACTTC; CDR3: CASSLTGTGYEQYF
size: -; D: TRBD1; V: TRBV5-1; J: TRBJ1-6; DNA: TGCGCCAGCAGCGGGACAGGGGGCTCTTCACCCCTCCACTTT; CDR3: CASSGTGGSSPLHF
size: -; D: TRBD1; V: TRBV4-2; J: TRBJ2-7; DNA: TGTGCCAGCAGCCTAGAGGACAGGGGGCGCCACGAGCAGTACTTC; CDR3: CASSLEDRGRHEQYF
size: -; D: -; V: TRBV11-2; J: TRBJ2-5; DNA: TGTGCCAGCAGCCCCTCCGGGGGGACAACCCAAGAGACCCAGTACTTC; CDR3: CASSPSGGTTQETQYF
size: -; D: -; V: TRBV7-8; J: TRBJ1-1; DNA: TGTGCCAGCAGCCAAGGGCAGGGAAGGGAAGCTTTCTTT; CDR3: CASSQGQGREAFF
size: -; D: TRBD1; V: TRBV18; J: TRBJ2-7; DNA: TGTGCCAGCTCACCGACGGACAGGGGGAACGAGCAGTACTTC; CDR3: CASSPTDRGNEQYF
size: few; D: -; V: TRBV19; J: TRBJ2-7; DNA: TGTGCCAGTAGTCCCTTCGTGGGGGCCTCCTACGAGCAGTACTTC; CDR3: CASSPFVGASYEQYF
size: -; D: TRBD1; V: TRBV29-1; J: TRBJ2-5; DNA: TGCAGCTTACCCTCCGAGACAGGGAACCAAGAGACCCAGTACTTC; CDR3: CSLPSETGNQETQYF
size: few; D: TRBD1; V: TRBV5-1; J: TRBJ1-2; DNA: TGCGCCAGCAGCTCGGGACAGGGAGCTTTCCCTGGCTACACCTTC; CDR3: CASSSGQGAFPGYTF
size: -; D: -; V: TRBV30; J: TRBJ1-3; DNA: TGTGCCTGGTCGCAGACTGGAAACACCATATATTTT; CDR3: CAWSQTGNTIYF
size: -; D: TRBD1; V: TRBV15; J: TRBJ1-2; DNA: TGTGCCACCAGCAGAGATAAAAGGACAGGAGGCTACACCTTC; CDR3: CATSRDKRTGGYTF
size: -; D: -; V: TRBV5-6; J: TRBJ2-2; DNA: TGTGCCAGCAGCTTGTGGTCAGGGTGGACCGGGGAGCTGTTTTTT; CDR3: CASSLWSGWTGELFF
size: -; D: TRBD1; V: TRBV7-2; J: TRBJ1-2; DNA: TGTGCCAGCAGCTTAGCGATCGGGACAGGGAAGGGCTACACCTTC; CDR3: CASSLAIGTGKGYTF
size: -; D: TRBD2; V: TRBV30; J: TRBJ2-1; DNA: TGTGCCTGGAGTGTACTAGCGGGCTACAATGAGCAGTTCTTC; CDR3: CAWSVLAGYNEQFF
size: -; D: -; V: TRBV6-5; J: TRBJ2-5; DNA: TGTGCCAGCAGTTATTATGAAGGGGGAGGGCAAGAGACCCAGTACTTC; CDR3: CASSYYEGGGQETQYF
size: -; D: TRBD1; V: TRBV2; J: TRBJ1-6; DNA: TGTGCCAGCCGGGACAGGGGTAATTCACCCCTCCACTTT; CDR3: CASRDRGNSPLHF
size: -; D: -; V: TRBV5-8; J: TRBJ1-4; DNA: TGTGCCAGCAGACGTTACGGGGGTGGAAATGAAAAACTGTTTTTT; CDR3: CASRRYGGGNEKLFF
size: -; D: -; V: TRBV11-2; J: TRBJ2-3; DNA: TGTGCCAGCAGCTTAGGTTTGGCGGGATTGAGGCAGTATTTT; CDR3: CASSLGLAGLRQYF
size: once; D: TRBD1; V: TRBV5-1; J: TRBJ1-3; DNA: TGCGCCAGCAGCCCGGGACAGGGTGGAAACACCATATATTTT; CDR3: CASSPGQGGNTIYF
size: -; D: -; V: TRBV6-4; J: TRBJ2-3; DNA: TGTGCCAGCAGTGACCCGGCAGGGGCTAGACCAGATACGCAGTATTTT; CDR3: CASSDPAGARPDTQYF
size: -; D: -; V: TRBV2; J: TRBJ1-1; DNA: TGTGCCAGAGGGGGGGACACTGAAGCTTTCTTT; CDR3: CARGGDTEAFF
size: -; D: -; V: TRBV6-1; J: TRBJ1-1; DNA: TGTGCCAGCAGTCGAGGCGGGTCCGCTGAAGCTTTCTTT; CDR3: CASSRGGSAEAFF
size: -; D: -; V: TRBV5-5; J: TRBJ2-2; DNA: TGTGCCAGCAGCTTGTGGGCTAGCTCGGGCGCCGGGGAGCTGTTTTTT; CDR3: CASSLWASSGAGELFF
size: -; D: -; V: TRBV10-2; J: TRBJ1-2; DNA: TGCGCCAGCAGTGCGACCGCACGGCTCTCCTTGCGGGGCTACACCTTC; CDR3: CASSATARLSLRGYTF
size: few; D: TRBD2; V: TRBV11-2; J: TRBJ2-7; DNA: TGTGCCAGCAGCCGTACCGGGACTAGCGGGGTCTACGAGCAGTACTTC; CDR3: CASSRTGTSGVYEQYF
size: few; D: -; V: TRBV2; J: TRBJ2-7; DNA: TGTGCCAGCAGACTAGCCGGGACCTTATTATACGAGCAGTACTTC; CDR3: CASRLAGTLLYEQYF
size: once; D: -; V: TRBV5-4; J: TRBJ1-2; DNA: TGTGCCAGCAGCGGAGTATCCCAAGCTAACTATGGCTACACCTTC; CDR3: CASSGVSQANYGYTF
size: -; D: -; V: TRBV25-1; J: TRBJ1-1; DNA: TGTGCCAGCAGCGTGAACAGGGTCGGAACTGAAGCTTTCTTT; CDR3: CASSVNRVGTEAFF
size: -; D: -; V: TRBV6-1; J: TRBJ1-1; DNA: TGTGCCAGCAGTTTTCAGGGAGGAGACACTGAAGCTTTCTTT; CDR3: CASSFQGGDTEAFF
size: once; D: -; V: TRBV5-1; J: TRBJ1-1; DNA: TGCGCCAGCAGCTTGGCGCTTGGCTCAGCGCCCGACACTGAAGCTTTCTTT; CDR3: CASSLALGSAPDTEAFF